These 8 T cell receptor beta chains were sequenced from one sample in a study of blood T cell repertoires in COVID-19. TCRdb keeps only in-frame clones here, not all; method: immunoSEQ multiplex PCR. The sample lists under 300,000 clones, approximately 91% occurring once. Sequenced sample: PBMCs or T cells enriched from blood (not recorded which). The receptors stem from a woman aged 40 to 49 who had recovered from COVID-19.

The table lists this clone with many counts. V usage is TRBV6-5 and J usage is TRBJ1-2; no firm D call. The CDR3 is 14 amino acids. The germline V gene encodes CDR1 MNHEY and CDR2 SVGAGI. V was pared by 0 bases and J by 3 bases, with 8 bases between. The CDR3 DNA follows: TGTGCCAGCAGTTACTCGAACAGCCACTATGGCTACACCTTC. Translation: CASSYSNSHYGYTF.

The chain has TRBV4-3 and TRBJ2-3; no firm D call. The CDR3 runs 13 residues. Germline CDR1 LGHNA, CDR2 YSLEER. Trimming shortened V by 0 bases and J by 7 bases, and 8 bases separated the two germline ends. The CDR3 region has the DNA TGCGCCAGCAGCCAAGATGTCGCGTATACGCAGTATTTT. Encoded protein: CASSQDVAYTQYF.

The rearrangement links TRBV5-1 to TRBJ1-1; D ambiguous. V was pared by 5 bases and J by 2 bases, with 13 bases between. CDR1 is SGHRS and CDR2 is YFSETQ in the germline V gene. This CDR3 region has 14 residues. DNA of the CDR3: TGCGCCAGCAGGGCCGGGTTCCAAAACACTGAAGCTTTCTTT. This sequence encodes CASRAGFQNTEAFF.

The rearrangement joins TRBV7-2 to TRBJ2-4; 8 bases align to TRBD1. V gave up 2 bases and J gave up 8 bases; unmatched junction bases: 8. This CDR3 spans 15 amino acids. The germline CDR1 and CDR2 sequences are SGHTA and FQGNSA. The CDR3: CASSLSTGGLDIQYF. In DNA, the CDR3 is TGTGCCAGCAGCTTATCTACAGGGGGATTAGACATTCAGTACTTC.

The CDR3, as DNA: TGTGCCAGCAGCTTACGACATTGGGAGACCCAGTACTTC. Translating gives CASSLRHWETQYF. V usage is TRBV7-3 and J usage is TRBJ2-5; no reliable D call. Germline CDR1 reads SGHTA; CDR2 reads FQGTGA. The germline V and J ends were trimmed by 2 bases and 5 bases, with 9 bases remaining between them. The length of the CDR3 is 13 residues.

This clone came up once. This chain joins TRBV7-9 and TRBJ1-3; 7 bases are a match to TRBD1. V shed 1 base and J 0 bases; nucleotides not matched to a gene: 0. The CDR3 is 15 residues long. The germline V gene has CDR1 SEHNR and CDR2 FQNEAQ (reference sequence). The CDR3, as DNA: TGTGCCAGCAGCTTAGACAGGGGCTCTGGAAACACCATATATTTT. Protein: CASSLDRGSGNTIYF.

V usage is TRBV11-3 and J usage is TRBJ1-2, with D hard to call. V lost 6 bases and J lost 5, with 19 bases in between. CDR1 and CDR2 from the germline V gene are SGHNT and YENEEA. This CDR3 has 15 residues. CDR3 sequence: CASSPIAKGGYGYTF. CDR3 DNA: TGTGCCAGCAGTCCGATTGCAAAGGGAGGATATGGCTACACCTTC. Full variable domain (remainder filled in from reference TRBV11-3 and TRBJ1-2): EAGVVQSPRYKIIEKKQPVAFWCNPISGHNTLYWYLQNLGQGPELLIRYENEEAVDDSQLPKDRFSAERLKGVDSTLKIQPAELGDSAVYLCASSPIAKGGYGYTFGSGTRLTVV.

This chain uses TRBV12-3 or TRBV12-4 with TRBJ1-5, with D hard to call. V was shortened by 6 bases and J by 8 bases, with 14 bases between the two germline ends. The CDR3 is 13 residues long. CDR3 residues: CASRAWAEEPQHF. The CDR3 DNA reads as TGTGCCAGCAGAGCCTGGGCCGAAGAGCCCCAGCATTTT.